The T cell receptor beta chain described here comes from a study of response to subunit inactivated influenza vaccine. Whole-study findings and limits: The authors proposed limited new T cell recruitment per seasonal influenza vaccination.

Worth noting for this clonotype: No antigen is known for it.

TCRdb fed the RT-PCR reads into MiXCR, producing one record per CDR3 protein. The repertoire holds under 550,000 distinct CDR3 sequences, with roughly 7.9% as singletons. The CDR3 runs 13 residues. V lost 1 base to trimming and J lost 12 bases, with 13 bases between them. CDR1 and CDR2 (germline): LGHDT, YNNKEL (reference sequence). This clonotype was sampled from a man between 50 and 69 years old who received an inactivated influenza vaccine. The sample in question was PBMCs from blood, obtained roughly 24 months after vaccination. V and J are TRBV3-1 and TRBJ2-1; D may match TRBD1 or TRBD2 (5 bases each). As DNA, the CDR3 is TGTGCCAGCAGCCAAGGCCTCGGGGCGGTGCAGTTCTTC. It translates to CASSQGLGAVQFF.